This TCR beta chain was sequenced for a study of Tregs in tolerant kidney transplant recipients. Deletions cut 5 bases from V and 1 base from J, with 14 bases between. The CDR3 runs to 15 residues. Germline V gene sequence: CDR1 SGHVS, CDR2 FQNEAQ. On this clone: Its specificity is unknown.

Only in-frame clones appear in the TCRdb table, and some are missing; sequencing was by immunoSEQ multiplex PCR. The table has some 20,000 clones, 50% to 70% seen once. The chain joins TRBV7-8 to TRBJ2-5; D gene uncertain. This clonotype was sampled from a human donor in good health. Material: Tregs from blood cultured with allogeneic cells. This CDR3 is CASSDLWGSQETQYF. CDR3 bases: TGTGCCAGCAGCGACCTATGGGGAAGCCAAGAGACCCAGTACTTC.